This is a list of T cell receptor beta chains from one sample in a study of shared clonotypes between healthy human individuals. Repertoires were generated with immunoSEQ multiplex PCR, while TCRdb's copy carries only in-frame clones and drops some. The top ten clones hold about 1.5% of a sample with over a million clones, about 70% of them seen once. Sequencing used memory CD4+ T cells sorted from blood. These receptors all come from a young man in good health. CDR3s leave out the opening cysteine and the closing phenylalanine or tryptophan.

v_call | cdr3_aa
TRBV9 | ASSVEGAPNEKLF
TRBV2 | ASSAAKNIQY
TRBV4-3 | ASSQRTGWEETQY
TRBV6-1 | ASRPGLPISDEQF
TRBV14 | ASSQGWGYGYT
TRBV6-1 | ASSDGGGIANEKLF
TRBV4-3 | ASSQDRGDFYEQY
TRBV5-1 | ASSSSSGGTGELF
TRBV30 | AWSRGWRETQY
TRBV10-3 | AISEQADSNQPQH
TRBV7-2 | ASRLWAVTSTDTQY
TRBV28 | ASTNIDQPQH
TRBV10-3 | ASSYADFPRGHNSPLH
TRBV18 | ASSVTGNQPQH
TRBV11-3 | ASSAFGASVQF
TRBV6-5 | ASRTRSGAQPQH
TRBV25-1 | ASTRGSAPLH
TRBV10-1 | ASSESGFNEQY
TRBV30 | AWSEGASGARNGYT
TRBV30 | AWRDSGRSGYEQY
TRBV19 | ASVWGLNYGYT
TRBV4-1 | ASSPQTYNSPLH
TRBV5-1 | ASSTSGGSYEQY
TRBV6-6 | ASSRDATYEQY
TRBV6-6 | ASSYSLETRETQY
TRBV5-1 | ASSLDIASDYGYT
TRBV7-9 | ASSLDFPGSPNT